This entry lists 14 T cell receptor beta chains sequenced from one sample in a study of glioma-infiltrating T cells after dendritic cell vaccination. Time point: after dendritic cell vaccination, including at tumor progression/relapse. Libraries were prepared by immunoSEQ multiplex PCR; TCRdb keeps only in-frame clonotypes and omits some of them. The sample yields about 64,000 clones, about 89% seen once. The source was blood, collected after dendritic cell vaccination. The receptors here all came from a human donor with glioblastoma.

The rearrangement links TRBV19 to TRBJ1-2, with D maybe TRBD1 (6 bases). Germline CDR1 reads LNHDA; CDR2 reads SQIVND (reference sequence). The CDR3 has 15 residues. With 5 bases removed from V and 4 bases from J, the gap between germline ends came to 17 bases. The CDR3 reads CASSVGRDTLYGYTF. In DNA, the CDR3 is TGTGCCAGTAGTGTGGGCCGGGACACCCTCTATGGCTACACCTTC.

The rearrangement uses TRBV30 and TRBJ1-5, with D hard to call. Germline CDR1 is GTSNPN and CDR2 is SVGIG (reference sequence). The CDR3 length is 16 residues. V shed 0 bases and J shed 2 bases, with 14 bases lying between them. CDR3 sequence reads: CAWSVVTPAGNQPQHF. CDR3 DNA: TGTGCCTGGAGTGTAGTGACCCCAGCGGGCAATCAGCCCCAGCATTTT. The full variable domain, in which reference TRBV30 and TRBJ1-5 provide the parts outside the CDR3, is SQTIHQWPATLVQPVGSPLSLECTVEGTSNPNLYWYRQAAGRGLQLLFYSVGIGQISSEVPQNLSASRPQDRQFILSSKKLLLSDSGFYLCAWSVVTPAGNQPQHFGDGTRLSIL.

The genes are TRBV5-8 and TRBJ1-4; unclear D gene. Trimming took 7 bases from V and 8 from J, leaving 15 bases between them. CDR1 is SGHTS, CDR2 YDEGEE, per germline. The CDR3 has 13 amino acids. This CDR3 is CASEMRFGEKLFF. In DNA, the CDR3 is TGTGCCAGCGAAATGAGGTTTGGCGAAAAACTGTTTTTT.

This chain links TRBV4-3 with TRBJ1-2; D is ambiguous. This CDR3 spans 14 amino acids. V was pared by 0 bases and J by 8 bases, with 13 bases between. Germline V gene data show CDR1 as LGHNA and CDR2 as YSLEER. CDR3 amino acids: CASSQEETLIGYTF. The CDR3 coding sequence is TGCGCCAGCAGCCAAGAAGAGACACTCATAGGCTACACCTTC.

This clone has only one observation. J is TRBJ2-7 and V is TRBV10-2; D perhaps matches TRBD1 (5 bases). From germline, CDR1 is WSHSY and CDR2 SAAADI. This CDR3 contains 11 residues. Trimming left V 8 bases short and J 5 bases short, with 10 bases between. CDR3 sequence reads: CASLGAHEQYF. The CDR3 DNA sequence: TGCGCCAGCCTTGGGGCACACGAGCAGTACTTC.

The gene calls are TRBV29-1 and TRBJ1-3; D is unresolved. Per germline, CDR1 SQVTM and CDR2 ANQGSEA. V gave up 0 bases and J gave up 2 bases, with 8 bases separating them. This CDR3 has 14 amino acids. The CDR3 here is CSVEDFTAGNTIYF. The CDR3 region has the DNA TGCAGCGTTGAAGATTTTACAGCTGGAAACACCATATATTTT.

The V gene is TRBV9, the J gene TRBJ2-7; a possible D gene is TRBD2 (6 bases). The CDR3 length is 14 residues. The V gene's germline CDR1 is SGDLS and CDR2 YYNGEE. The V gene lost 0 bases and the J gene lost 7 bases, with 14 bases spanning the gap. CDR3 in amino acids: CASSVEGGLGEQYF. Here the CDR3 DNA reads TGTGCCAGCAGCGTAGAGGGAGGCCTGGGAGAGCAGTACTTC. Full variable domain (rest looked up from reference TRBV9 and TRBJ2-7): DSGVTQTPKHLITATGQRVTLRCSPRSGDLSVYWYQQSLDQGLQFLIQYYNGEERAKGNILERFSAQQFPDLHSELNLSSLELGDSALYFCASSVEGGLGEQYFGPGTRLTVT.

The chain uses TRBV19 and TRBJ2-7; D perhaps matches TRBD2 (6 bases). The CDR3 extends over 13 amino acids. V was clipped by 6 bases and J by 2 bases, with 11 bases between them. Germline V gene lookup returns CDR1 LNHDA and CDR2 SQIVND (reference sequence). CDR3 nucleotides: TGTGCCAGTAGACGGGAGCCTACCTACGAGCAGTACTTC. It specifies CASRREPTYEQYF.

This rearrangement joins TRBV4-1 to TRBJ1-1; weak D call: TRBD1 (6 bases). The CDR3 is made up of 13 amino acids. CDR1 and CDR2 from the germline V gene are MGHRA and YSYEKL. Trimming removed 7 bases at V and 4 bases at J, with 13 bases between. CDR3 DNA sequence: TGCGCCAGCACCTTACGAGGGGGCACTGAAGCTTTCTTT. This encodes CASTLRGGTEAFF.

The genes are TRBV29-1 and TRBJ2-2; 12 bases match TRBD2. CDR3 length: 15 amino acids. V lost 6 bases, J lost 5 bases, and 7 bases stayed unmatched. Looked up from germline, CDR1 is SQVTM and CDR2 is ANQGSEA. The CDR3 spells CSVRGLAGRTGELFF. The CDR3 coding sequence is TGCAGCGTACGAGGACTAGCGGGAAGAACCGGGGAGCTGTTTTTT.

The genes are TRBV5-6 and TRBJ1-1, with 9 bases aligning to TRBD1. CDR3 length equals 15 residues. The germline gives CDR1 SGHDT, CDR2 YYEEEE. V lost 0 bases and J lost 6; bases outside the gene matches: 6. CDR3 protein: CASSLAGGQGPEAFF. Here the CDR3 DNA reads TGTGCCAGCAGCTTGGCCGGGGGACAGGGCCCTGAAGCTTTCTTT.

The chain links TRBV2 to TRBJ1-2; TRBD1 might be the D (5 bases). V was trimmed by 1 base and J by 12 bases, leaving 21 bases between them. This CDR3 is 15 amino acids long. Germline assignment: CDR1 SNHLY and CDR2 FYNNEI. The DNA for the CDR3 is TGTGCCAGCAGTGAAGATTTTAGGGGCGGGATGGTCGACACCTTC. Amino acid sequence: CASSEDFRGGMVDTF.

This clone was seen more than once but under ten times. V and J are TRBV6-5 and TRBJ2-3, with TRBD2 matching over 11 bases. The V gene's germline CDR1 is MNHEY and CDR2 SVGAGI. V lost 5 bases to trimming and J lost 1 base; unmatched junction nucleotides: 2. This CDR3 has 15 amino acids. The CDR3 is CASSPGLAGTDTQYF. The CDR3 DNA follows: TGTGCCAGCAGTCCGGGACTAGCGGGCACAGATACGCAGTATTTT.

CDR3 DNA: TGTGCCAGCACCTGGGGTACAGGGAGGGACGAGCAGTACTTC. Its protein is CASTWGTGRDEQYF. This chain uses TRBV7-9 with TRBJ2-7; a weak D match, TRBD2 (7 bases). This CDR3 is 14 amino acids long. Germline lookup yields CDR1 SEHNR and CDR2 FQNEAQ (reference sequence). Trimming shortened V by 7 bases and J by 5 bases, and 18 bases separated the two germline ends.